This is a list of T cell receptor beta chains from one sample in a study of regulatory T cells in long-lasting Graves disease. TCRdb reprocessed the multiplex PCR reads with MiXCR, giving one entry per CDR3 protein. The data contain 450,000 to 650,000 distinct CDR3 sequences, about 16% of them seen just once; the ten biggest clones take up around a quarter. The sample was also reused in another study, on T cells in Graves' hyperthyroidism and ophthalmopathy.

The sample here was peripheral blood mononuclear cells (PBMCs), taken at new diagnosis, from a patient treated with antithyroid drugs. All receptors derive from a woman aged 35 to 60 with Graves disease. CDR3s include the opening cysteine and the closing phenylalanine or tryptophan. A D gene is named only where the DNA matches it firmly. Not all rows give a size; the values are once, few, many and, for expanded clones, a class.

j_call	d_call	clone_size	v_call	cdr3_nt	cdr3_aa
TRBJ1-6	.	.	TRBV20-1	TGCAGTGCTAGAGATCTGGCCCTACAGAGCTCCTATAATTCACCCCTCCACTTT	CSARDLALQSSYNSPLHF
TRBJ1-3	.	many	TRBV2	TGTGCCAGCAGTGAAGCTTTGCGGGGAAACACCATATATTTT	CASSEALRGNTIYF
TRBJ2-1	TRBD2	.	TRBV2	TGTGCCAGCAGCAACCCGGCTAGCGGGGGGGCCTACAATGAGCAGTTCTTC	CASSNPASGGAYNEQFF
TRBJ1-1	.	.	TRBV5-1	TGCGCCAGCAGCTTGGGGTATAACACTGAAGCTTTCTTT	CASSLGYNTEAFF
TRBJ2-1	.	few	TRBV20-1	TGCAGTGCCCAGCAGGACACAACTGAGCAGTTCTTC	CSAQQDTTEQFF
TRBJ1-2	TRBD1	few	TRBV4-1	TGCGCCAGCAGCGCGCCGGGACAGAGAATCTATGGCTACACCTTC	CASSAPGQRIYGYTF
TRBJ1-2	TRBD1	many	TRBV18	TGTGCCAGCTCACCTAAACAGGGGGCGGACTATGGCTACACCTTC	CASSPKQGADYGYTF
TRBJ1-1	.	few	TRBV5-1	TGCGCCAGCAACCCTGGGTCGGTGGGGATGAACACTGAAGCTTTCTTT	CASNPGSVGMNTEAFF
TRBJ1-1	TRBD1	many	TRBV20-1	TGCAGTGCTAGTACAGGGGGCGGTGAAGCTTTCTTT	CSASTGGGEAFF
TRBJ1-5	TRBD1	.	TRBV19	TGTGCCAGTAGAGTCGCAGGGGGTAGCAATCAGCCCCAGCATTTT	CASRVAGGSNQPQHF
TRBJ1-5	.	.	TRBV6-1	TGTGCCAGCATCGGAAAACCTAGCAATCAGCCCCAGCATTTT	CASIGKPSNQPQHF